This TCR beta chain was retrieved from a study of blood T cell repertoires in COVID-19 (dated by TCRdb to about 2020). About the study as a whole: Samples from collaborators originated in the United States, Italy and Spain and spanned both the acute and convalescent phases of COVID-19. The material from the prospective study consisted of cDNA or gDNA derived from T cells, B-cell-depleted T cells, or PBMCs. Subjects who had been exposed to COVID-19, were actively infected with it, or had recovered from it provided the deeply sampled blood TCRbeta repertoires that made up the dataset. The repertoires were released in a freely available public database intended as a resource for research on the immune response to SARS-CoV-2. Samples came from the ongoing ImmuneRACE study (first 160 participants) plus 1,254 subjects from 6 global collaborators. Sample metadata almost always included a de-identified subject ID, COVID-19 status, age in years and sex. Where available, HLA class I and class II types were obtained from metadata supplied by the sample provider rather than from assay-based typing. What the work shows at the level of the full study, not this receptor alone: How much clinical and demographic metadata was included differed by source and by participant, and the metadata was provided uncurated.

CDR1 and CDR2, per the germline V gene, are MNHEY and SVGEGT. Trimming takes 5 bases from V and 0 bases from J, and the germline ends sit 8 bases apart. Measured from the cysteine to the phenylalanine, the CDR3 is 15 residues long. Only the CDR3 portion is preserved as DNA: 45 bases, with reading frame beginning at the first base. As concerns this clone: The target of this receptor is not known. Base qualities are not at hand, and no much larger clone is one base apart.

The collaborating institutions used their own protocols to collect whole blood in K2EDTA tubes. For TCRbeta analysis, collaborators shipped samples as frozen whole blood, isolated PBMCs, or DNA extracted from either of those sample types. TCRbeta CDR3 regions were amplified from genomic DNA by means of the immunoSEQ Assay, a bias-controlled multiplex PCR. In the original analysis: The number of nucleated cells in each sample was estimated by amplification of reference gene primers within the assay. To quantify the absolute abundance of each unique TCRbeta CDR3 rearrangement, sequence reads were collapsed and filtered. For each sample, productive Simpson clonality was calculated as the square root of Simpson's diversity index over productive rearrangements. Held by TCRdb, this immuneACCESS table contains in-frame sequences only and omits some clones. Under half of the omission traces to an unresolved V gene where checked; the cause of the rest is unknown. For V, J and clone size, that table is used; D and trimming come from the DNA. In this sample the table shows 25,000 to 30,000 clones, 85% to 90% of which occur a single time. In total, the top ten clones hold over 9.5% of the sample.

The origin of this receptor is a man aged 55-75 years with acute or convalescent COVID-19. The sequence links TRBV6-2 or TRBV6-3 to TRBJ2-6; the D gene cannot be resolved reliably. Sequenced: peripheral blood. The bases are TGTGCCAGCAGTCCAGGTAGCTCTGGGGCCAACGTCCTGACTTTC. It specifies CASSPGSSGANVLTF.